This T cell receptor (beta chain) was retrieved from a study of T cells after yellow fever vaccination. After removal of 0 bases from V and 7 bases from J, the junction contained 18 bases not matched to a gene. The CDR3 has 20 residues. The germline V gene encodes CDR1 LGHNT and CDR2 FRNRAP. One entry per CDR3 protein results from TCRdb running MiXCR on the 5' RACE reads. The sample lists hundreds of thousands of distinct CDR3 sequences, roughly a sixth occurring once. The sequence was collected from a man between 18 and 35 years old who received the YFV17D yellow fever vaccine. The sequencing used PBMCs, collected 5 days after the first yellow fever vaccination. This sequence joins TRBV12-5 and TRBJ2-6; 7 bases align to TRBD1. CDR3 residues: CASGLVLGTAPRWGANVLTF. The DNA for the CDR3 is TGTGCTAGTGGTTTGGTACTGGGGACAGCCCCCCGGTGGGGAGCCAACGTCCTGACTTTC.